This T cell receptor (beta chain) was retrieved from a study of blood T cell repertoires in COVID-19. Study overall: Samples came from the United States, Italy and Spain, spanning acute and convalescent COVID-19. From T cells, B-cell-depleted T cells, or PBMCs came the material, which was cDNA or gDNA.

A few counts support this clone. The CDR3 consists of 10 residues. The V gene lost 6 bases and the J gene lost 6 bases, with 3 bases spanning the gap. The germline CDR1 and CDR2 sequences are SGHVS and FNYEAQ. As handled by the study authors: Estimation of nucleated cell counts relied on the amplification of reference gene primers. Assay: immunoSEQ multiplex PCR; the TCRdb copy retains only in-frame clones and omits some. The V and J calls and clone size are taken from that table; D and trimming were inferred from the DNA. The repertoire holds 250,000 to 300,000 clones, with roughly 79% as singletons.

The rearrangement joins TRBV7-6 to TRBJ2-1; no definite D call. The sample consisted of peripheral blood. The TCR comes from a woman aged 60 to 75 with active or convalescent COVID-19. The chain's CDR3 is CASSSNEQFF. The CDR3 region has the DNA TGTGCCAGCAGTAGCAATGAGCAGTTCTTC.